Sequencing of this T cell receptor beta chain was carried out in a study of shared clonotypes between healthy human individuals. Generated by immunoSEQ multiplex PCR, the TCRdb table keeps only in-frame clones and is missing some. Of more than 550,000 clones listed, around 90% are singletons. The V gene lost 0 bases and the J gene lost 4 bases, with 9 bases spanning the gap. In germline, CDR1 is MNHNS, CDR2 SASEGT. The CDR3 consists of 14 residues. The donors were adults (healthy and HIV-negative) with no recent acute infections or vaccinations. This clone appeared a few times. This chain joins TRBV6-1 and TRBJ1-2; D might be TRBD1 (5 bases). The TCR sequence derives from a man aged 18 to 35 in good health. Some clones in this sample may be carry-over from other donors' samples. The sequenced sample consisted of memory CD8+ T cells from PBMCs. As to subset: CD45RO+ cells pooled with CCR7-negative TemRA cells. This chain's CDR3 is CASSEAAGTYGYTF. DNA for the CDR3: TGTGCCAGCAGTGAAGCGGCAGGGACCTATGGCTACACCTTC.